The TCR beta chain described here comes from a study of glioma-infiltrating T cells after dendritic cell vaccination. Overall study results and limits: The cohort had few patients with full blood and tumor sets.

Only patients with spare fresh-frozen tumor and over two years of follow-up were included. All glioblastoma patients lacked an isocitrate dehydrogenase mutation. The primer mix had 60 V beta and 13 J beta primers. Measured with immunoSEQ multiplex PCR; TCRdb has only the in-frame clones, and not every one. Among about 73,000 clones listed, around 80% were seen once. Per germline, CDR1 SQVTM and CDR2 ANQGSEA. Trimming removed 2 bases from V and 5 bases from J, with 9 bases in between. The CDR3 has 12 amino acids. Regarding this clone: Its target is unknown. In the same sample, other DNA sequences code for this CDR3.

The starting material was blood, obtained before dendritic cell vaccination. This chain uses TRBV29-1 with TRBJ1-1, with a tentative D call TRBD1 (5 bases). The source is a human donor with glioblastoma. CDR3 DNA: TGCAGCGTTGAACAGGGAGGGACTGAAGCTTTCTTT. It is translated as CSVEQGGTEAFF.